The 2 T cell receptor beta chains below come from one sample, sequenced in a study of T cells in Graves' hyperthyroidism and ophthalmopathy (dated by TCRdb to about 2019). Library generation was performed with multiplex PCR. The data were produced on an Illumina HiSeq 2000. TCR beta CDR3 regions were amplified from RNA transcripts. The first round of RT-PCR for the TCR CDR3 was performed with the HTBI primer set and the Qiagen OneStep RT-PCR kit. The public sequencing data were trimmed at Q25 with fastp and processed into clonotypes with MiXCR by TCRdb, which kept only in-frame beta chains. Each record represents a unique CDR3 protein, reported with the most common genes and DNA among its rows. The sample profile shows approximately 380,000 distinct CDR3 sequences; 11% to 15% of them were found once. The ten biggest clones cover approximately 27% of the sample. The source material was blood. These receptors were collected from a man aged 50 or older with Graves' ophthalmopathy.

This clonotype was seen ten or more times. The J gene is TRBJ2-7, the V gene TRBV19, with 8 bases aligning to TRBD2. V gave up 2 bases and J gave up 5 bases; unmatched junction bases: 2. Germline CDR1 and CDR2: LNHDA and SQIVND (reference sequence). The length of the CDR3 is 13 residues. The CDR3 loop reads CASSIREGDEQYF. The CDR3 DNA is TGTGCCAGTAGTATACGGGAGGGCGACGAGCAGTACTTC.

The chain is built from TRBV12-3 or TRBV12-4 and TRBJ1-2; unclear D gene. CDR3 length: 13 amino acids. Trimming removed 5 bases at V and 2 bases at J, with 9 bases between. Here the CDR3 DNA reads TGTGCCAGCAGTGTCGGTAGGAACTATGGCTACACCTTC. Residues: CASSVGRNYGYTF.